Shown below are 31 T cell receptor beta chains from a single sample sequenced in a study of blood T cell repertoires in COVID-19. This table comes from immunoSEQ multiplex PCR, and its TCRdb copy is limited to in-frame clones, with some not included. This sample has about 230,000 clones; approximately 84% occur once, and the top ten carry 1.5% to 2%. Sequencing was done on a sample of PBMCs or T cells enriched from blood (not recorded which). The receptors stem from a man aged 60 to 75 who had recovered from COVID-19.

The gene calls are TRBV7-9 and TRBJ2-2; 7 bases match TRBD1. This CDR3 region has 15 residues. Germline CDR1 SEHNR, CDR2 FQNEAQ (reference sequence). V was clipped by 5 bases and J by 6 bases; unmatched bases: 9. The DNA of the CDR3 is TGTGCCAGCAGCATCCGACAGGGTTCGGCCGGGGAGCTGTTTTTT. Residues: CASSIRQGSAGELFF.

The chain uses TRBV23-1 and TRBJ2-1; no firm D call. TRBV23-1 is reported as an ORF; its role is uncertain. The ends were cut back, 4 bases at V and 9 bases at J, with 22 bases in the middle. The CDR3 covers 16 residues. The CDR3: CASSPTGAEVLFEQFF. Written as DNA, the CDR3 is TGCGCCAGCAGTCCTACCGGCGCGGAAGTGCTATTTGAGCAGTTCTTC.

The V and J genes are TRBV7-2 and TRBJ2-7, with D perhaps matching TRBD1 (6 bases). Germline V CDR1 and CDR2: SGHTA, FQGNSA. Trimming removed 0 bases at V and 2 bases at J, with 17 bases between. The CDR3 runs to 17 residues. In DNA, the CDR3 is TGTGCCAGCAGCTTAGCGGCCATAACAGGGACCACCTACGAGCAGTACTTC. Residues: CASSLAAITGTTYEQYF.

V and J are TRBV10-3 and TRBJ1-2; 9 bases align to TRBD1. Trimming cost V 5 bases and J 7 bases; bases outside gene matches: 2. CDR1 and CDR2 (germline): ENHRY, SYGVKD. CDR3 length: 12 residues. The CDR3 region is CAISSTGGGYTF. CDR3 coding DNA: TGTGCCATCAGTTCGACAGGGGGTGGCTACACCTTC.

The V gene is TRBV6-6, the J gene TRBJ1-4; D might be TRBD1 (6 bases). Germline V gene lookup returns CDR1 MNHNY and CDR2 SVGAGI (reference sequence). The CDR3 extends over 15 amino acids. The V end lost 5 bases, the J end lost 6 bases, and 16 bases lay between the germline ends. The CDR3 loop reads CASSTLQGEDEKLFF. CDR3 bases: TGTGCCAGCAGTACCCTACAGGGAGAAGATGAAAAACTGTTTTTT.

The chain links TRBV4-2 to TRBJ2-3, with 16 positions matching TRBD2. Germline CDR1 and CDR2: LGHNA and YNFKEQ. J lost 3 bases, V lost 0 bases, and 3 bases had no gene match. This CDR3 is 18 amino acids long. The CDR3 nucleotides are TGTGCCAGCAGCCAAGAACTGGGACTAGCGGGGGGGACAGATACGCAGTATTTT. It translates to CASSQELGLAGGTDTQYF.

This chain joins TRBV5-1 and TRBJ2-1; D is possibly TRBD1 (6 bases). V was cut by 4 bases and J by 13 bases, with 15 bases left in between. This CDR3 has 12 amino acids. Germline lookup yields CDR1 SGHRS and CDR2 YFSETQ. The chain's CDR3 is CASSASTGPQFF. In DNA, the CDR3 is TGCGCCAGCAGCGCCTCGACAGGCCCCCAGTTCTTC.

The rearrangement uses TRBV10-3 and TRBJ1-6, with a tentative D call TRBD1 (6 bases). The length of the CDR3 is 15 residues. The V gene's germline CDR1 is ENHRY and CDR2 SYGVKD. V gave up 0 bases and J gave up 5 bases, with 8 bases separating them. The CDR3 DNA reads TGTGCCATCAGTGAGTCGAAGGGGGATAATTCACCCCTCCACTTT. This gives the protein CAISESKGDNSPLHF.

This chain joins TRBV5-1 and TRBJ1-5; D gene ambiguous. Germline V gene data show CDR1 as SGHRS and CDR2 as YFSETQ. The CDR3 totals 13 residues. The germline V and J ends were trimmed by 0 bases and 7 bases, with 8 bases remaining between them. The CDR3 is CASSLVPGQPQHF. Written as DNA, the CDR3 is TGCGCCAGCAGCTTGGTCCCGGGACAGCCCCAGCATTTT. Together with reference TRBV5-1 and TRBJ1-5, the CDR3 gives the full variable domain: KAGVTQTPRYLIKTRGQQVTLSCSPISGHRSVSWYQQTPGQGLQFLFEYFSETQRNKGNFPGRFSGRQFSNSRSEMNVSTLELGDSALYLCASSLVPGQPQHFGDGTRLSIL.

The CDR3 here is CASSQVGSLYGYTF. CDR3 bases: TGTGCCAGCAGCCAAGTTGGCAGTCTCTATGGCTACACCTTC. The chain couples TRBV3-1 (or the pseudogene TRBV3-2) to TRBJ1-2; D unclear. This CDR3 is 14 amino acids long. Germline CDR1 is LGHDT and CDR2 is YNNKEL (reference sequence). Trimming removed 1 base at V and 4 bases at J, with 10 bases between.

This sequence joins TRBV7-2 and TRBJ2-7, with a weak D call TRBD2 (6 bases). The CDR3 has 15 amino acids. Germline lookup yields CDR1 SGHTA and CDR2 FQGNSA. Trimming shortened V by 5 bases and J by 4 bases, and 18 bases separated the two germline ends. In DNA, the CDR3 is TGTGCCAGCAGCAAGGCTGGCGGTGGAGGGTACGAGCAGTACTTC. Encoded protein: CASSKAGGGGYEQYF.

The V and J genes are TRBV5-1 and TRBJ1-4, with a weak D call TRBD1 (6 bases). The CDR3 is 18 residues long. V lost 1 base and J 4 bases, leaving 20 bases between the germline ends. Germline CDR1 and CDR2: SGHRS and YFSETQ. The CDR3 here is CASSLLWGSGDNNEKLFF. For the CDR3, the DNA is TGCGCCAGCAGCTTGCTTTGGGGTTCTGGGGACAATAATGAAAAACTGTTTTTT.

The chain couples TRBV19 to TRBJ2-6, with D possibly matching TRBD2 (6 bases). The CDR3 consists of 17 residues. Trimming pared 2 bases from V and 0 bases from J, leaving 11 bases between. From germline, CDR1 is LNHDA and CDR2 SQIVND (reference sequence). The CDR3 sequence: CASSILGGDSGANVLTF. In DNA, the CDR3 is TGTGCCAGTAGTATACTGGGGGGAGACTCTGGGGCCAACGTCCTGACTTTC.

The J gene is TRBJ2-3, the V gene TRBV7-2, with TRBD1 matching over 7 bases. Looked up from germline, CDR1 is SGHTA and CDR2 is FQGNSA. The CDR3 consists of 14 residues. Trimming removed 0 bases from V and 7 bases from J; junction bases left unmatched: 4. Here the CDR3 DNA reads TGTGCCAGCAGCTTAGCGGACAGGAGGAATACGCAGTATTTT. Translating it yields CASSLADRRNTQYF.

The J gene is TRBJ1-1, the V gene TRBV5-1, with D perhaps matching TRBD1 (6 bases). The ends were cut back, 0 bases at V and 2 bases at J, with 20 bases in the middle. Germline CDR1 reads SGHRS; CDR2 reads YFSETQ. CDR3 length equals 18 residues. CDR3 sequence (DNA): TGCGCCAGCAGCTTGGCCGTCGCAACGGGACAAGAAAACACTGAAGCTTTCTTT. Amino acid sequence: CASSLAVATGQENTEAFF. Full variable domain (outside the CDR3, taken from reference TRBV5-1 and TRBJ1-1): KAGVTQTPRYLIKTRGQQVTLSCSPISGHRSVSWYQQTPGQGLQFLFEYFSETQRNKGNFPGRFSGRQFSNSRSEMNVSTLELGDSALYLCASSLAVATGQENTEAFFGQGTRLTVV.

The CDR3 sequence is CASSPPGQQETQYF. CDR3 DNA: TGTGCCAGCTCACCGCCGGGACAACAAGAGACCCAGTACTTC. The rearrangement links TRBV18 to TRBJ2-5; D is possibly TRBD1 (6 bases). V lost 3 bases and J lost 2, with 10 bases in between. CDR3 size: 14 residues. Per germline, CDR1 KGHSH and CDR2 LQKENI.

The J gene is TRBJ1-4, the V gene TRBV20-1, with D unresolved. The V gene's germline CDR1 is DFQATT and CDR2 SNEGSKA (reference sequence). The CDR3 sequence is 11 residues long. As DNA, the CDR3 is TGCAGCATCACTATCAATGAAAAACTGTTTTTT. Residues: CSITINEKLFF.

This clone was detected once. The J gene is TRBJ2-3, the V gene TRBV3-1 (or the pseudogene TRBV3-2); a possible D gene is TRBD2 (6 bases). CDR1 and CDR2 (germline): LGHDT, YNNKEL (reference sequence). The V and J ends lost 3 bases and 2 bases respectively, with 15 bases between them. The CDR3 extends over 16 amino acids. CDR3 loop: CASSHPEGTPTDTQYF. CDR3 in DNA: TGTGCCAGCAGCCACCCGGAGGGGACTCCCACAGATACGCAGTATTTT.

CDR3 sequence reads: CAWAVSPGQGYEQYF. CDR3 nucleotide sequence: TGTGCCTGGGCTGTATCCCCGGGACAGGGCTACGAGCAGTACTTC. The chain joins TRBV30 to TRBJ2-7; TRBD1 matches at 9 bases. The CDR3 has 15 residues. Trimming took 5 bases from V and 3 from J; bases not matched to a gene: 11. CDR1 is GTSNPN and CDR2 is SVGIG in the germline V gene (reference sequence).

This rearrangement joins TRBV28 to TRBJ1-2; D not resolved. The germline V and J ends were trimmed by 5 bases and 3 bases, with 13 bases remaining between them. The CDR3 is 14 residues long. Germline V CDR1 and CDR2: MDHEN, SYDVKM. The CDR3 DNA reads as TGTGCCAGCAGTCCCCCAAGAGACTACTATGGCTACACCTTC. Protein product: CASSPPRDYYGYTF.

The V call is TRBV5-4, the J call TRBJ2-3; 11 nucleotides agree with TRBD1. This CDR3 has 16 residues. V shed 4 bases, J shed 8 bases, and the junction held 12 bases outside the gene matches. CDR1 and CDR2 from the germline V gene are SGHNT and YYREEE (reference sequence). CDR3 protein: CASSPPGQGAGFTQYF. The CDR3 nucleotides are TGTGCCAGCAGCCCTCCTGGACAGGGGGCGGGTTTTACGCAGTATTTT.

The count of this clone is one. The rearrangement joins TRBV18 to TRBJ2-1, with D possibly matching TRBD2 (6 bases). The CDR3 loop spans 15 amino acids. V lost 6 bases and J 5 bases, leaving 17 bases between the germline ends. Germline-derived CDR1 and CDR2 are KGHSH and LQKENI. This CDR3 is CASSTGGAGNNEQFF. Here the CDR3 DNA reads TGTGCCAGCTCCACCGGAGGGGCCGGCAACAATGAGCAGTTCTTC.

A note on this clone: The junction shows a germline mismatch at one end, possibly a read error. This sequence joins TRBV2 and TRBJ2-7; TRBD1 is a possible D gene (5 bases). This CDR3 has 15 residues. The germline V gene encodes CDR1 SNHLY and CDR2 FYNNEI. CDR3 sequence reads: CASSEEAGSVYEQYF. CDR3 nucleotide sequence: TGTGCCAGCAGCGAAGAGGCAGGGTCTGTCTACGAGCAGTACTTC.

The chain joins TRBV7-9 to TRBJ1-3, with D possibly matching TRBD1 (5 bases). Germline V CDR1 and CDR2: SEHNR, FQNEAQ (reference sequence). The V gene lost 6 bases and the J gene lost 0 bases, with 18 bases spanning the gap. This CDR3 contains 17 residues. For the CDR3, the DNA is TGTGCCAGCAGTAAATCATGGCAGGGTAACTCTGGAAACACCATATATTTT. Translation: CASSKSWQGNSGNTIYF.

This clone has more than one count but fewer than ten. CDR3: CASSNPMGGYSNQPQHF. The CDR3 region has the DNA TGTGCCAGTAGTAACCCTATGGGGGGATATAGCAATCAGCCCCAGCATTTT. The chain is built from TRBV19 and TRBJ1-5; weak D call: TRBD1 (5 bases). Trimming left V 4 bases short and J 0 bases short, with 16 bases between. Germline V gene sequence: CDR1 LNHDA, CDR2 SQIVND (reference sequence). This CDR3 comprises 17 residues.

This clone was observed a handful of times. The chain is built from TRBV6-5 and TRBJ1-1; 8 bases line up with TRBD1. The length of the CDR3 is 14 residues. CDR1 MNHEY and CDR2 SVGAGI come from the germline V gene. The J segment lost 4 bases and the V segment lost 2 bases, leaving 3 bases of the junction unmatched. CDR3 loop: CASSYRQGTTEAFF. The CDR3, as DNA: TGTGCCAGCAGTTACAGACAGGGGACCACTGAAGCTTTCTTT.

A note on this clone: The sample holds other DNA sequences that translate to the same CDR3. V is TRBV12-3 or TRBV12-4 and J is TRBJ1-1, with TRBD1 matching 7 bases. Trimming took 6 bases from V and 2 from J; bases not matched to a gene: 3. The CDR3 covers 13 residues. The CDR3 here is CASSRQGNTEAFF. Here the CDR3 DNA reads TGTGCCAGCAGCCGACAGGGAAACACTGAAGCTTTCTTT.

The genes are TRBV4-3 and TRBJ2-2; D perhaps matches TRBD1 (6 bases). V lost 3 bases to trimming and J lost 6 bases, with 20 bases between them. CDR3 length: 17 residues. Germline V gene data show CDR1 as LGHNA and CDR2 as YSLEER. The CDR3 sequence is CASSHRTRGLLPGELFF. Here the CDR3 DNA reads TGCGCCAGCAGCCATCGCACCAGGGGCCTATTACCCGGGGAGCTGTTTTTT.

This chain uses TRBV29-1 with TRBJ2-4, with a tentative D call TRBD1 (5 bases). The CDR3 contains 11 residues. With 2 bases removed from V and 7 bases from J, the gap between germline ends came to 6 bases. Germline V gene lookup returns CDR1 SQVTM and CDR2 ANQGSEA. CDR3 sequence: CSVEKGNIQYF. CDR3 in DNA: TGCAGCGTTGAAAAGGGGAACATTCAGTACTTC.

V usage is TRBV5-5 and J usage is TRBJ2-3, with TRBD1 identical over 7 bases. Trimming removed 7 bases from V and 2 bases from J; junction bases left unmatched: 10. Germline-derived CDR1 and CDR2 are SGHKS and YYEKEE (reference sequence). The CDR3 runs to 15 residues. The CDR3 nucleotides read TGTGCCAGCGGAACACAGACAGGGTTCACAGATACGCAGTATTTT. Translation gives CASGTQTGFTDTQYF.

The chain has TRBV6-5 and TRBJ2-1; 9 bases map to TRBD1. Germline V gene sequence: CDR1 MNHEY, CDR2 SVGAGI. V was pared by 7 bases and J by 4 bases, with 5 bases of the junction left unmatched. The CDR3 has 14 amino acids. The CDR3 loop reads CASKTGTGYNEQFF. CDR3 coding DNA: TGTGCCAGCAAAACCGGGACAGGGTACAATGAGCAGTTCTTC.